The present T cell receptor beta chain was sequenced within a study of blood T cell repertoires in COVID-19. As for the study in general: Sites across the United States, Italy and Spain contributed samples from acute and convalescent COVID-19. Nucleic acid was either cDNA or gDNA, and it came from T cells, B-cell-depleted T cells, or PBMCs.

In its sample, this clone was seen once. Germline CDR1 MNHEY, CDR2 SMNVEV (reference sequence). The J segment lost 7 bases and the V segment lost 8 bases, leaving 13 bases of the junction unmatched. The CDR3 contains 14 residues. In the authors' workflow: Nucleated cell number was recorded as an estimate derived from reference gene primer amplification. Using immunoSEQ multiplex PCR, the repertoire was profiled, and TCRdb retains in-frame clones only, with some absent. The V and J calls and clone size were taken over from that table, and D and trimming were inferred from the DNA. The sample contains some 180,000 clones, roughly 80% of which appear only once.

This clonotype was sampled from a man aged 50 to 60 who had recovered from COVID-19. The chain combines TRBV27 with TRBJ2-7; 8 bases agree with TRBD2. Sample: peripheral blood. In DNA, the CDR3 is TGTGCCAGCTCCTTTCGAGCGGGAGTGAGAGAGCAGTACTTC. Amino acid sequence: CASSFRAGVREQYF.